Below are 7 T cell receptor beta chains sequenced from a single sample in a study of blood T cell repertoires in COVID-19. The assay was immunoSEQ multiplex PCR, and TCRdb's table has in-frame clones only and misses some. The data hold 310,000 or so clones, with approximately 90% observed a single time. The sequenced material came from peripheral blood. All receptors derive from a woman in her 50s with active or convalescent COVID-19.

The chain uses TRBV6-2 or TRBV6-3 and TRBJ1-2; 10 positions agree with TRBD1. The V and J ends lost 0 bases and 6 bases, in that order; junction bases with no gene match: 7. The CDR3 length is 16 residues. Germline assignment: CDR1 MNHEY and CDR2 SVGEGT. For the CDR3, the DNA is TGTGCCAGCAGTTACTCCCGGGACAGGGGATTGGATGGCTACACCTTC. Protein sequence: CASSYSRDRGLDGYTF.

On this clone itself: Other DNA sequences in this sample translate to the same CDR3. This chain joins TRBV5-1 and TRBJ2-1; TRBD2 aligns across 9 bases. This CDR3 region has 14 residues. J was trimmed by 6 bases and V by 0 bases; bases with no gene match: 1. The germline CDR1 and CDR2 sequences are SGHRS and YFSETQ. The DNA for the CDR3 is TGCGCCAGCAGCTTGGAACTAGCGGGCAATGAGCAGTTCTTC. Amino acid sequence: CASSLELAGNEQFF.

V and J are TRBV28 and TRBJ1-5; D unclear. Germline V gene sequence: CDR1 MDHEN, CDR2 SYDVKM. CDR3 length: 15 amino acids. The V end lost 10 bases, the J end lost 0 bases, and 16 bases lay between the germline ends. The CDR3 protein is CATFQGGVSNQPQHF. CDR3 coding DNA: TGTGCCACCTTCCAAGGCGGAGTTAGCAATCAGCCCCAGCATTTT. The full variable domain, with the rest looked up from reference TRBV28 and TRBJ1-5, is DVKVTQSSRYLVKRTGEKVFLECVQDMDHENMFWYRQDPGLGLRLIYFSYDVKMKEKGDIPEGYSVSREKKERFSLILESASTNQTSMYLCATFQGGVSNQPQHFGDGTRLSIL.

This chain uses TRBV7-9 with TRBJ1-3, with 10 positions matching TRBD1. The germline gives CDR1 SEHNR, CDR2 FQNEAQ (reference sequence). The V gene end was trimmed by 5 bases and the J gene end by 1 base; junction bases not matched to a gene: 11. The CDR3 is 18 residues long. CDR3 amino acids: CASSRRDRGGLSGNTIYF. CDR3 sequence (DNA): TGTGCCAGCAGCCGACGGGACAGGGGAGGACTATCTGGAAACACCATATATTTT. The full variable domain, in which reference TRBV7-9 and TRBJ1-3 provide the parts outside the CDR3, is DTGVSQNPRHKITKRGQNVTFRCDPISEHNRLYWYRQTLGQGPEFLTYFQNEAQLEKSRLLSDRFSAERPKGSFSTLEIQRTEQGDSAMYLCASSRRDRGGLSGNTIYFGEGSWLTVV.

This sequence joins TRBV4-3 and TRBJ2-2; possible D gene TRBD2, 6 bases. Deletions cut 6 bases from V and 2 bases from J, with 10 bases between. CDR3 size: 14 residues. Germline lookup yields CDR1 LGHNA and CDR2 YSLEER. CDR3 DNA: TGCGCCAGCAGACCGGGGGTCAACACCGGGGAGCTGTTTTTT. Amino acids: CASRPGVNTGELFF.

The chain employs TRBV3-1 (or the pseudogene TRBV3-2) and TRBJ2-2; 9 bases line up with TRBD2. The CDR3 covers 15 residues. J lost 5 bases, V lost 6 bases, and 7 bases had no gene match. Germline V gene lookup returns CDR1 LGHDT and CDR2 YNNKEL (reference sequence). The CDR3, as DNA: TGTGCCAGCAGGGTAGCGGGGGCACGTACCGGGGAGCTGTTTTTT. Protein product: CASRVAGARTGELFF.

The rearrangement uses TRBV12-3 or TRBV12-4 and TRBJ1-2; perhaps TRBD1 as D (5 bases). The ends were cut back, 4 bases at V and 7 bases at J, with 7 bases in the middle. The CDR3 has 11 amino acids. The CDR3 region is CASSSGPGYTF. Here the CDR3 DNA reads TGTGCCAGCAGTTCAGGGCCTGGCTACACCTTC.